This T cell receptor (beta chain) was identified in a study of identifying expanded T cells in peripheral blood (dated by TCRdb to about 2019). General notes on the study: Four technical replicates, made by sequencing separate aliquots from the same pool of genomic DNA, were compared pairwise. The investigation overall reported the following: Approximately 1.1 differentially abundant clones were flagged by the binomial model between technical replicates, whereas about 17 and 20 were flagged over two weeks and four weeks, respectively. In all healthy donors, the variance in clone template counts between samples taken 2 to 3 weeks apart rose significantly as total template count increased. The authors expected that biological variance in healthy repertoires might rise further over much longer intervals, such as months to years. Across all healthy-donor time intervals, the beta-binomial model significantly cut both the number of clones called differentially abundant and the false-positive rate.

During the collection period, no immune events, such as infections, were documented for the healthy donors. To calibrate time-dependent variance in a beta-binomial model of T-cell clone differential abundance, blood repertoires from healthy donors were used as a training cohort. The training cohort included 10 or so healthy donors, of whom 3 were female and 7 were male. On average the donors were approximately 40 years old, and their ages spanned about 29 to 65 years. Whole blood was collected from each healthy donor at three time points spaced two weeks apart and obtained from a commercial supplier. For immunosequencing, genomic DNA was extracted from unsorted whole blood. The immunoSEQ Assay, which relies on bias-controlled multiplex PCR amplification of genomic DNA, was used to profile TCRbeta CDR3 regions. The original pipeline was this. To quantify the absolute abundance of each unique TCRbeta CDR3 region, the sequences were collapsed and filtered. Differential abundance was tested with a binomial (Fisher-equivalent) model and with a beta-binomial model adding time-dependent variance fitted from healthy donors. Any clone with fewer than 5 combined templates was excluded, and a clone was called differentially abundant if its Benjamini-Hochberg FDR was below 0.01. Beta-binomial variance was modeled as a function of total template count across the two samples using the form v = (b*log(k)+a)^2. TCRdb carries this immuneACCESS record with in-frame sequences only. Its versions omit some clonotypes, under half of them owing to an unresolved V gene in the studies checked, with the rest unexplained. V, J and clone size are taken as reported in that table, and D and trimming were inferred from the DNA itself. The sample table holds 50,000 to 75,000 clones, of which about 90% were seen once. The ten largest clones add up to around 4.8% of the sample.

CDR3 length: 15 amino acids, cysteine to phenylalanine. Solely the CDR3 DNA is kept, with 45 bases framed from the first base. Looking up the germline V gene yields CDR1 SNHLY and CDR2 FYNNEI. V was cut back by 0 bases and J by 0 bases, leaving a gap of 6 bases between them. A note on this clone: Its antigen remains undetermined. Nothing much larger sits one base from this clone, and base qualities are not available.

This TCR derives from a person aged 18-70 years in good health. This chain joins TRBV2 to TRBJ1-5; TRBD1 is a possible D gene, resting on 5 matching bases. Sequenced: blood. The DNA sequence is as follows: TGTGCCAGCAGTGAAGCGACAGATAGCAATCAGCCCCAGCATTTT. Its amino acids are CASSEATDSNQPQHF.